This T cell receptor beta chain comes out of a study of early T cells in non-severe SARS-CoV-2 infection. cDNA molecules, individually, were tagged with unique molecular identifiers. A single record per CDR3 protein comes from TCRdb applying MiXCR to the 5' RACE reads. The sample has 70,000 or so distinct CDR3 sequences, about 9.5% seen once. This clonotype showed up many times. The CDR3 totals 13 residues. Germline-derived CDR1 and CDR2 are WSHSY and SAAADI. V gave up 3 bases and J gave up 5 bases, with 11 bases separating them. The sample was whole blood, taken at baseline. This TCR came from an adult who was a healthcare worker with PCR-confirmed SARS-CoV-2 infection or an uninfected control (not recorded which). The rearrangement links TRBV10-2 to TRBJ2-7; D not certain. The CDR3 DNA follows: TGCGCCAGCAGTGAAGCCGGGTTCGACGAGCAGTACTTC. As protein: CASSEAGFDEQYF.